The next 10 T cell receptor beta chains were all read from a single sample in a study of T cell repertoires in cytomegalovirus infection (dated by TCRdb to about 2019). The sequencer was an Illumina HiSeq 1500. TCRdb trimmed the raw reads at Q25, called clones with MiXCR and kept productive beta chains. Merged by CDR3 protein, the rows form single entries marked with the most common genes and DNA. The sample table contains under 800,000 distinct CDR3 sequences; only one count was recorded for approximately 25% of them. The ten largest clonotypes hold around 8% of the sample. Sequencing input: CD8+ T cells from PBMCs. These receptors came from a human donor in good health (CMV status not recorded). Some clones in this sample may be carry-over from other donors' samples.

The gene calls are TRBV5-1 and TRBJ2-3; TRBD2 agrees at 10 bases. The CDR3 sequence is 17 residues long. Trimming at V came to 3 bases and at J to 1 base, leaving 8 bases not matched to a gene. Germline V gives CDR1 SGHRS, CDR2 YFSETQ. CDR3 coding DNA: TGCGCCAGCAGCTCGCCCGCTCTAGCGGGGGGCACAGATACGCAGTATTTT. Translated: CASSSPALAGGTDTQYF.

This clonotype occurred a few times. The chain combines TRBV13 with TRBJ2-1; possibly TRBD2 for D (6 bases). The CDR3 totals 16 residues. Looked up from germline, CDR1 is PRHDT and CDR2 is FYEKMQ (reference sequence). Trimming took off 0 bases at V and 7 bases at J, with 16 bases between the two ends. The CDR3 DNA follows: TGTGCCAGCAGCTTAGGAATCGGGGGAAGAGGGAATGAGCAGTTCTTC. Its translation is CASSLGIGGRGNEQFF.

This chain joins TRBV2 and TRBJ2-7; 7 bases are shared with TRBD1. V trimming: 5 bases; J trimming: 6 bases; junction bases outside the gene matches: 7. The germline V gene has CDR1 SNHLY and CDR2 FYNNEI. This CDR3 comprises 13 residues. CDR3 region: CASSSTGYREQYV. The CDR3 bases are TGTGCCAGCAGTTCGACAGGGTACCGCGAGCAGTACGTC.

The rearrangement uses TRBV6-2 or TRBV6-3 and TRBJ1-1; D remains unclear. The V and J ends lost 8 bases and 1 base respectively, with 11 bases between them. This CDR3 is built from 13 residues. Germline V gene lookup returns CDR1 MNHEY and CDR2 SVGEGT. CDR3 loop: CASLDFSNTEAFF. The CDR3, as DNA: TGTGCCAGCTTGGATTTTTCGAACACTGAAGCTTTCTTT.

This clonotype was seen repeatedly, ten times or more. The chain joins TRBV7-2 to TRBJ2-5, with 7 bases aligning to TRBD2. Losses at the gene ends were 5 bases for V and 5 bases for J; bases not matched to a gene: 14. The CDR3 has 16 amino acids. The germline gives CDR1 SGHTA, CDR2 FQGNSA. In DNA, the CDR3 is TGTGCCAGCAGCGGGAGGGGAGGGCTCGCCCGGGAGACCCAGTACTTC. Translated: CASSGRGGLARETQYF.

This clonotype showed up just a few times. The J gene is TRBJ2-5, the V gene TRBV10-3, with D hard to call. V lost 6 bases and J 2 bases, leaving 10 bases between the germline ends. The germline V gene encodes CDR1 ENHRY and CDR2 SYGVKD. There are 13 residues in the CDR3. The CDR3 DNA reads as TGTGCCATCAGCGAGGCAATACAAGAGACCCAGTACTTC. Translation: CAISEAIQETQYF.

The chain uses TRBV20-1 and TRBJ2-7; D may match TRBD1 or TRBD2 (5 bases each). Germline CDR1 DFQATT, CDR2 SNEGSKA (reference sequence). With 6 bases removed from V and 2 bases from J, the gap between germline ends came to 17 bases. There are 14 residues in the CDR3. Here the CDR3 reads CSAARVGTPYEQYV. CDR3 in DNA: TGCAGTGCCGCGAGGGTTGGGACGCCCTACGAGCAGTACGTC.

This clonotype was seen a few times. The CDR3 here is CASSSGSTGYRETQYF. As DNA, the CDR3 is TGTGCCAGCAGCTCCGGGTCTACAGGCTATAGAGAGACCCAGTACTTC. The chain has TRBV9 and TRBJ2-5; D perhaps matches TRBD1 (5 bases). The CDR3 consists of 16 residues. Germline CDR1 SGDLS, CDR2 YYNGEE. Trimming stripped 4 bases from V and 4 bases from J, with 20 bases between.

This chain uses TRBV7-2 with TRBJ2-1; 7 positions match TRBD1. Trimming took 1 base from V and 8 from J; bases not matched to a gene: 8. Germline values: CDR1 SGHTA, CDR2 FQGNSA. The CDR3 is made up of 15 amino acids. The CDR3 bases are TGTGCCAGCAGCTTAGAGCAGGGGGTAGGCGATGAGCAGTTCTTC. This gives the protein CASSLEQGVGDEQFF. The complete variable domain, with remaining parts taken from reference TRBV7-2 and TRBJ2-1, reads GAGVSQSPSNKVTEKGKDVELRCDPISGHTALYWYRQSLGQGLEFLIYFQGNSAPDKSGLPSDRFSAERTGGSVSTLTIQRTQQEDSAVYLCASSLEQGVGDEQFFGPGTRLTVL.

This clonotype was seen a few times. As DNA, the CDR3 is TGTGCCAGCAGTTACTCCCGGGGCGACAATCAGCCCCAGCATTTT. Amino acids: CASSYSRGDNQPQHF. This sequence joins TRBV6-6 and TRBJ1-5; D perhaps matches TRBD1 (5 bases). V lost 0 bases and J lost 3, with 9 bases in between. The CDR3 is 15 residues long. Germline lookup yields CDR1 MNHNY and CDR2 SVGAGI (reference sequence).